The text below deals with one T cell receptor beta chain. In the authors' methods: Cell counts per sample came from amplifying reference gene primers. Measured with immunoSEQ multiplex PCR; TCRdb has only the in-frame clones, and not every one. V and J calls and clone size are copied from that table; D and trimming were computed from the DNA. The data show 400,000 or so clones, with around 90% seen just once and 3% held by the top ten. This specimen comes from a study of blood T cell repertoires in COVID-19. Whole-study context: Specimens from acute and convalescent COVID-19 originated in the United States, Italy and Spain. In each case, the material was cDNA or gDNA derived from T cells, B-cell-depleted T cells, or PBMCs.

The CDR3 has 14 amino acids. Trimming cost V 6 bases and J 2 bases, with 8 bases left between them. CDR1 MDHEN and CDR2 SYDVKM come from the germline V gene. This TCR was recovered from a human donor in a cohort sampled during active COVID-19. Sequenced sample: peripheral blood. This rearrangement joins TRBV28 to TRBJ1-6, with D tentatively TRBD1 (5 bases). Here the CDR3 DNA reads TGTGCCAGCAGAAGGGGTACCTATAATTCACCCCTCCACTTT. The encoded protein is CASRRGTYNSPLHF.